The text below deals with one TCR beta chain. The data were obtained in a study of blood T cell repertoires in COVID-19. At the level of the study: Sources were T cells, B-cell-depleted T cells, or PBMCs; the material itself was cDNA or gDNA.

In the original workflow: For nucleated cells, counts were estimated from reference gene primer amplification. Assay used: immunoSEQ multiplex PCR; TCRdb lists only in-frame clones, some missing. That table supplies the V and J calls and clone size; D and trimming were determined from the DNA. The sample yields over 150,000 clones, about 85% seen once. Germline CDR1 and CDR2: GTSNPN and SVGIG (reference sequence). The CDR3 has 11 residues. The V and J ends lost 4 bases and 1 base respectively, with 4 bases between them. The clonotype was recovered from a man aged 35-49 years with acute or convalescent COVID-19. The chain carries TRBV30 and TRBJ1-1; D remains ambiguous. Input material: peripheral blood. As DNA, the CDR3 is TGTGCCTGGATCAAGAACACTGAAGCTTTCTTT. This sequence encodes CAWIKNTEAFF.